These 9 T cell receptor beta chains came from one sample sequenced in a study of blood T cell repertoires in COVID-19. Some clones are missing from TCRdb's copy, which holds only in-frame ones; the method was immunoSEQ multiplex PCR. The data hold 22,000 or so clones, with roughly 88% observed a single time. Sequenced input: peripheral blood. These receptors all come from a human donor in a cohort sampled during active COVID-19. The donor label of this sample is uncertain.

The CDR3 loop reads CASISGGPNEKLFF. CDR3 sequence (DNA): TGTGCCAGCATCTCAGGGGGCCCGAATGAAAAACTGTTTTTT. The V and J genes are TRBV28 and TRBJ1-4, with 8 bases identical to TRBD1. CDR3 size: 14 residues. The germline CDR1 and CDR2 sequences are MDHEN and SYDVKM. V shed 7 bases and J 5 bases; nucleotides not matched to a gene: 6.

The rearrangement uses TRBV21-1 and TRBJ2-2; TRBD2 was called by the table and not checked on the DNA. TRBV21-1 is a pseudogene segment. The CDR3 spans 16 residues. This CDR3 is CASSKSSDFPTGELFF. The DNA for the CDR3 is TGTGCCAGCAGCAAAAGTAGTGACTTCCCCACCGGGGAGCTGTTTTTT.

V gene TRBV28 combines with J gene TRBJ2-7; D not resolved. Germline CDR1 is MDHEN and CDR2 is SYDVKM. The ends were cut back, 5 bases at V and 4 bases at J, with 6 bases in the middle. CDR3 size: 11 residues. The CDR3 DNA follows: TGTGCCAGCAGTCTGAGATACGAGCAGTACTTC. Its protein product is CASSLRYEQYF.

The chain carries TRBV9 and TRBJ2-2; 8 bases are shared with TRBD1. Germline CDR1 and CDR2: SGDLS and YYNGEE. The length of the CDR3 is 16 residues. The ends lost 4 bases at V and 2 bases at J; junction bases unmatched: 7. CDR3 region: CASSTRDRPNTGELFF. The CDR3 DNA follows: TGTGCCAGCAGCACTCGGGACAGGCCTAACACCGGGGAGCTGTTTTTT.

In its sample, this clone was seen once. V usage is TRBV5-1 and J usage is TRBJ1-2, with D uncertain. Per the germline V gene, CDR1 is SGHRS and CDR2 is YFSETQ. This CDR3 is 13 amino acids long. The V and J ends lost 1 base and 5 bases respectively, with 9 bases between them. The CDR3 here is CASSLNGEYGYTF. DNA for the CDR3: TGCGCCAGCAGCTTGAACGGAGAGTATGGCTACACCTTC.

This chain uses TRBV7-9 with TRBJ1-6, with D possibly matching TRBD1 (6 bases). CDR1 and CDR2 from the germline V gene are SEHNR and FQNEAQ (reference sequence). This CDR3 spans 15 amino acids. The V and J ends lost 1 base and 6 bases respectively, with 10 bases between them. CDR3 residues: CASSLELGGNSPLHF. The CDR3 bases are TGTGCCAGCAGCTTAGAACTAGGGGGTAATTCACCCCTCCACTTT.

V gene TRBV10-3 combines with J gene TRBJ1-1; the D is unclear. The CDR3 extends over 11 amino acids. The V and J ends lost 2 bases and 9 bases respectively, with 7 bases between them. Germline V gives CDR1 ENHRY, CDR2 SYGVKD. The CDR3 loop reads CAISEGRKAFF. CDR3 in DNA: TGTGCCATCAGTGAGGGGAGGAAAGCTTTCTTT.

This sequence joins TRBV24-1 and TRBJ2-1; 10 nucleotides align to TRBD2. This CDR3 is 13 amino acids long. The ends lost 7 bases at V and 8 bases at J; junction bases unmatched: 4. Germline V lookup: CDR1 KGHDR, CDR2 SFDVKD. The CDR3 bases are TGTGCCACCAGGGCTAGCGGGGGCCATGAGCAGTTCTTC. This encodes CATRASGGHEQFF.

The genes are TRBV18 and TRBJ2-2; unclear D gene. This CDR3 region has 13 residues. Germline CDR1 is KGHSH and CDR2 is LQKENI. Trimming shortened V by 8 bases and J by 1 base, and 8 bases separated the two germline ends. CDR3 nucleotide sequence: TGTGCCAGCGATGCCGGGAACACCGGGGAGCTGTTTTTT. This encodes CASDAGNTGELFF.